This TCR beta chain came from a study of shared clonotypes between healthy human individuals. As concerns this clone: Compared with germline, one end of the junction differs, possibly owing to a read error.

The CDR3 is made up of 12 amino acids. The germline V gene encodes CDR1 MNHNS and CDR2 SASEGT. Profiling relied on immunoSEQ multiplex PCR, and the TCRdb table lists in-frame clones only, not all of them. The table has about 520,000 clones, about 96% seen once. This sequence originates from a woman aged 30 to 39 in good health. The V call is TRBV6-1, the J call TRBJ2-1; D is possibly TRBD1 (6 bases). The sample consisted of naive CD4+ T cells sorted from blood. The subset: CD45RA+ positively selected. The DNA for the CDR3 is TGTGCCTGCAGGGGATGGACGAATGAGCAGTTCTTC. This gives the protein CACRGWTNEQFF.